A selection of T cell receptor beta chains follows, all from one sample in a study of blood T cell repertoires in COVID-19. The data were produced by immunoSEQ multiplex PCR, yet TCRdb's version contains in-frame clones alone and is incomplete. The table includes some 250,000 clones, roughly 76% detected once. The sequenced sample consisted of peripheral blood. The receptors stem from a woman aged 80 or older with COVID-19, enrolled during active disease. Both conserved end residues are part of each CDR3. Each record gives: J gene, D gene, V gene, clone size, CDR3 length, CDR3 protein, CDR3 DNA. D genes are given only for firm matches. Clone size appears in some rows only: once, few, many, or a class for an expanded clone.

>TRBJ2-1|TRBD2|TRBV6-5|NA|15
CASGMVAGAYNEQFF
TGTGCCAGCGGTATGGTTGCGGGAGCTTACAATGAGCAGTTCTTC
>TRBJ2-2|TRBD1|TRBV3-1/TRBV3-2|NA|14
CASSPRQGYGELFF
TGTGCCAGCAGCCCGAGACAGGGGTACGGGGAGCTGTTTTTT
>TRBJ1-1|NA|TRBV20-1|NA|11
CSAKQYTEAFF
TGCAGTGCTAAACAGTACACTGAAGCTTTCTTT
>TRBJ2-1|NA|TRBV3-1/TRBV3-2|once|14
CASTRGEIDNEQFF
TGTGCCAGCACCCGCGGGGAAATCGACAATGAGCAGTTCTTC
>TRBJ2-1|TRBD1|TRBV6-6|NA|13
CASNIGTGNEQFF
TGTGCCAGCAATATAGGGACAGGGAATGAGCAGTTCTTC
>TRBJ2-7|TRBD2|TRBV6-2/TRBV6-3|NA|12
CASSSGKLIQYF
TGTGCCAGCAGTAGCGGGAAGCTAATCCAGTACTTC
>TRBJ2-3|NA|TRBV7-3|NA|17
CASSLGLGGTSTDTQYF
TGTGCCAGCAGCTTGGGCCTCGGGGGAACTAGCACAGATACGCAGTATTTT
>TRBJ1-2|TRBD1|TRBV30|NA|13
CAWSRQGTGGYTF
TGTGCCTGGAGTCGACAGGGGACAGGGGGCTACACCTTC
>TRBJ1-4|TRBD1|TRBV5-1|NA|15
CASSSTGDPNEKLFF
TGCGCCAGCAGCTCCACAGGGGATCCTAATGAAAAACTGTTTTTT
>TRBJ1-6|NA|TRBV4-1|NA|15
CASSQAPGEYSPLHF
TGCGCCAGCAGCCAAGCCCCAGGGGAATACTCACCCCTCCACTTT
>TRBJ1-1|TRBD1|TRBV18|NA|14
CASSPSTGVTEAFF
TGTGCCAGCTCACCGAGTACAGGGGTGACTGAAGCTTTCTTT
>TRBJ2-7|TRBD1|TRBV16|NA|15
CASSQALDRGFEQYF
TGTGCCAGCAGCCAAGCCCTGGACAGGGGATTCGAGCAGTACTTC
>TRBJ1-1|NA|TRBV4-1|NA|14
CASSQVGGNTEAFF
TGCGCCAGCAGCCAAGTAGGGGGTAACACTGAAGCTTTCTTT
>TRBJ1-1|NA|TRBV19|NA|16
CASSPMTGLQNTEAFF
TGTGCCAGTAGTCCGATGACAGGTCTCCAGAACACTGAAGCTTTCTTT